The source of this T cell receptor (beta chain) is a study of shared clonotypes between healthy human individuals. Whole-study context: CD4 naive and memory got three plates each, CD8 naive two, CD8 memory one. Study-wide results and caveats: Shared across several donors were around 5% of the naive CD4 clonotypes. Clonotype sharing among donors likely depends on sequencing depth. Compared with clonotypes that all four donors shared, non-shared clonotypes had lower generation probabilities.

Clones were sequenced by immunoSEQ multiplex PCR, and TCRdb holds only the in-frame ones, with some missing. The sample carries 2 million to 2.5 million clones, nearly 97% recorded once. The CDR3 is 17 residues long. The germline CDR1 and CDR2 sequences are SGHTA and FQGNSA. After removal of 0 bases from V and 0 bases from J, the junction contained 4 bases not matched to a gene. To note about this clone: Its antigen is currently unknown.

The sequenced sample consisted of naive CD4+ T cells sorted from blood. The subset denotes: CD45RA+ positively selected. The rearrangement joins TRBV7-2 to TRBJ2-1; TRBD2 matches at 8 bases. The receptor was isolated from a man aged 18 to 29 in good health. The CDR3: CASSLALAGSSYNEQFF. In DNA, the CDR3 is TGTGCCAGCAGCTTAGCCCTAGCGGGCAGCTCCTACAATGAGCAGTTCTTC.